These 30 T cell receptor beta chains came from one sample sequenced in a study of T cell responses to AZD1222 COVID-19 vaccine. The assay was immunoSEQ multiplex PCR, and TCRdb's table has in-frame clones only and misses some. Of about 270,000 clones in the sample, approximately 94% were seen once. Material: peripheral blood, obtained 28 days after the second AZD1222 dose. The receptor set was obtained from an adult who received the AZD1222 COVID-19 vaccine.

The rearrangement uses TRBV3-1 (or the pseudogene TRBV3-2) and TRBJ2-7; no clear D. The CDR3 has 13 residues. Trimming cost V 1 base and J 4 bases, with 8 bases left between them. Germline V gene sequence: CDR1 LGHDT, CDR2 YNNKEL (reference sequence). CDR3 DNA: TGTGCCAGCAGCCAAGGGGTTGGGTACGAGCAGTACTTC. Its translation is CASSQGVGYEQYF.

The J gene is TRBJ1-4, the V gene TRBV2; 9 bases map to TRBD1. CDR1 SNHLY and CDR2 FYNNEI come from the germline V gene. The CDR3 contains 14 residues. After removal of 6 bases from V and 8 bases from J, the junction contained 7 bases not matched to a gene. CDR3 in amino acids: CASRGDRETEKLFF. The CDR3 DNA is TGTGCCAGCAGGGGGGACAGGGAGACCGAAAAACTGTTTTTT.

The chain is built from TRBV11-2 and TRBJ2-1, with TRBD2 identical over 8 bases. Germline assignment: CDR1 SGHAT and CDR2 FQNNGV. After removal of 4 bases from V and 4 bases from J, the junction contained 6 bases not matched to a gene. The length of the CDR3 is 15 residues. Here the CDR3 DNA reads TGTGCCAGCAGCTCCCTAGCGGGCTTATACAATGAGCAGTTCTTC. This codes for CASSSLAGLYNEQFF. The whole variable domain, filled in from reference TRBV11-2 and TRBJ2-1, reads EAGVAQSPRYKIIEKRQSVAFWCNPISGHATLYWYQQILGQGPKLLIQFQNNGVVDDSQLPKDRFSAERLKGVDSTLKIQPAKLEDSAVYLCASSSLAGLYNEQFFGPGTRLTVL.

The rearrangement uses TRBV19 and TRBJ2-1; TRBD2 aligns across 9 bases. This CDR3 has 14 amino acids. Looked up from germline, CDR1 is LNHDA and CDR2 is SQIVND (reference sequence). Trimming took 1 base from V and 8 from J; bases not matched to a gene: 3. CDR3 DNA sequence: TGTGCCAGTAGTATAGGCCCTAGCGGGGATGAGCAGTTCTTC. This gives the protein CASSIGPSGDEQFF.

V gene TRBV28 combines with J gene TRBJ1-2; no firm D call. Trimming took off 8 bases at V and 1 base at J, with 14 bases between the two ends. This CDR3 is 14 amino acids long. The germline V gene has CDR1 MDHEN and CDR2 SYDVKM. The CDR3 coding sequence is TGTGCCAGCTGGCCACGGAGGGATAACTATGGCTACACCTTC. It yields the protein CASWPRRDNYGYTF.

The chain has TRBV5-1 and TRBJ2-7; 7 nucleotides agree with TRBD1. The V and J ends lost 3 bases and 3 bases, in that order; junction bases with no gene match: 6. Germline assignment: CDR1 SGHRS and CDR2 YFSETQ. CDR3 size: 14 residues. The CDR3 sequence is CASSSTGQIYEQYF. The CDR3 bases are TGCGCCAGCAGCTCCACGGGACAGATCTACGAGCAGTACTTC.

This rearrangement joins TRBV7-2 to TRBJ1-3; possibly TRBD1 for D (5 bases). V was clipped by 5 bases and J by 6 bases, with 14 bases between them. The CDR3 length is 14 residues. CDR1 is SGHTA, CDR2 FQGNSA, per germline. The CDR3: CASSTGPGSNTIYF. The CDR3, as DNA: TGTGCCAGCAGCACGGGGCCTGGGTCAAACACCATATATTTT. Together with reference TRBV7-2 and TRBJ1-3, the CDR3 gives the full variable domain: GAGVSQSPSNKVTEKGKDVELRCDPISGHTALYWYRQSLGQGLEFLIYFQGNSAPDKSGLPSDRFSAERTGGSVSTLTIQRTQQEDSAVYLCASSTGPGSNTIYFGEGSWLTVV.

The gene calls are TRBV5-1 and TRBJ2-5, with D hard to call. The V and J ends lost 4 bases and 5 bases respectively, with 18 bases between them. CDR3 length: 15 amino acids. CDR1 and CDR2 from the germline V gene are SGHRS and YFSETQ. The CDR3 region has the DNA TGCGCCAGCAGCCCCACGACACCCTTTGAGGAGACCCAGTACTTC. Its protein product is CASSPTTPFEETQYF.

This chain links TRBV28 with TRBJ2-7, with 10 positions matching TRBD1. Germline CDR1 is MDHEN and CDR2 is SYDVKM. V was pared by 6 bases and J by 4 bases, with 6 bases of the junction left unmatched. The CDR3 runs to 14 residues. The CDR3 loop reads CASSRDRGLYEQYF. Written as DNA, the CDR3 is TGTGCCAGCAGCCGGGACAGGGGACTGTACGAGCAGTACTTC.

This clone was recorded once. This chain joins TRBV5-1 and TRBJ1-5, with TRBD1 matching 9 bases. CDR3 length equals 15 residues. The V gene end was trimmed by 3 bases and the J gene end by 0 bases; junction bases not matched to a gene: 1. Germline CDR1 and CDR2: SGHRS and YFSETQ. Here the CDR3 DNA reads TGCGCCAGCAGCTGGACAGGGGATAGCAATCAGCCCCAGCATTTT. Its translation is CASSWTGDSNQPQHF. The full variable domain, with the rest looked up from reference TRBV5-1 and TRBJ1-5, is KAGVTQTPRYLIKTRGQQVTLSCSPISGHRSVSWYQQTPGQGLQFLFEYFSETQRNKGNFPGRFSGRQFSNSRSEMNVSTLELGDSALYLCASSWTGDSNQPQHFGDGTRLSIL.

The J gene is TRBJ1-2, the V gene TRBV27; no reliable D call. V shed 5 bases and J shed 5 bases, with 12 bases lying between them. Germline-derived CDR1 and CDR2 are MNHEY and SMNVEV (reference sequence). This CDR3 has 13 residues. CDR3 in DNA: TGTGCCAGCAGTCCTCGGACCGCGTATGGCTACACCTTC. Amino acid sequence: CASSPRTAYGYTF.

The chain recombines TRBV10-3 with TRBJ2-5; no clear D. V lost 0 bases and J 7 bases, leaving 9 bases between the germline ends. The CDR3 is 13 residues long. Germline loops: CDR1 ENHRY, CDR2 SYGVKD. The CDR3 sequence is CAISESPPPTQYF. The CDR3 nucleotides read TGTGCCATCAGTGAGTCGCCCCCGCCGACCCAGTACTTC.

V and J are TRBV6-5 and TRBJ2-7, with 10 bases aligning to TRBD2. V lost 2 bases to trimming and J lost 6 bases; unmatched junction nucleotides: 7. Germline-derived CDR1 and CDR2 are MNHEY and SVGAGI. This CDR3 spans 15 amino acids. The CDR3 DNA sequence: TGTGCCAGCAGTTACGGGCTAGCGGGAGAGACCGAGCAGTACTTC. This sequence encodes CASSYGLAGETEQYF.

The gene calls are TRBV14 and TRBJ1-6, with D uncertain. Per germline, CDR1 SGHDN and CDR2 FVKESK. V lost 8 bases to trimming and J lost 10 bases, with 21 bases between them. CDR3 length equals 15 residues. CDR3 DNA sequence: TGTGCCAGCCCTAAGAAGGTGTGGGAGAGCTCACCCCTCCACTTT. It is translated as CASPKKVWESSPLHF. The entire variable domain, with the rest obtained from reference TRBV14 and TRBJ1-6, is as follows: EAGVTQFPSHSVIEKGQTVTLRCDPISGHDNLYWYRRVMGKEIKFLLHFVKESKQDESGMPNNRFLAERTGGTYSTLKVQPAELEDSGVYFCASPKKVWESSPLHFGNGTRLTVT.

The chain employs TRBV19 and TRBJ1-1, with D possibly matching TRBD1 (6 bases). This CDR3 comprises 17 residues. Germline V CDR1 and CDR2: LNHDA, SQIVND (reference sequence). V dropped 3 bases and J dropped 4 bases, with 21 bases sitting between them. This CDR3 is CASSIHQTGSWFTEAFF. CDR3 nucleotide sequence: TGTGCCAGTAGTATTCATCAGACAGGATCATGGTTCACTGAAGCTTTCTTT.

V is TRBV11-2 and J is TRBJ2-5; TRBD2 might be the D (7 bases). This CDR3 is 14 amino acids long. Between the trimmed V and J ends, which lost 2 bases and 7 bases, there was a span of 14 bases. Germline V gene data show CDR1 as SGHAT and CDR2 as FQNNGV. The CDR3 here is CASSLQGGGWTQYF. In DNA form, the CDR3 reads TGTGCCAGCAGCTTACAGGGAGGGGGGTGGACCCAGTACTTC.

The chain recombines TRBV4-3 with TRBJ1-2, with D unclear. Germline assignment: CDR1 LGHNA and CDR2 YSLEER. This CDR3 has 14 residues. With 4 bases removed from V and 8 bases from J, the gap between germline ends came to 17 bases. The CDR3 DNA reads TGCGCCAGCAGCCCGGCTGAGGGCAGCGGGGGCTACACCTTC. It specifies CASSPAEGSGGYTF.

The chain carries TRBV9 and TRBJ2-3; D call uncertain. V lost 2 bases to trimming and J lost 5 bases, with 12 bases between them. Per germline, CDR1 SGDLS and CDR2 YYNGEE. The CDR3 runs to 14 residues. The CDR3 sequence is CASSVGSSGDTQYF. The CDR3 DNA reads TGTGCCAGCAGCGTGGGCAGTAGTGGAGATACGCAGTATTTT.

This chain links TRBV4-1 with TRBJ2-3; D gene ambiguous. Per the germline V gene, CDR1 is MGHRA and CDR2 is YSYEKL. Trimming pared 5 bases from V and 3 bases from J, leaving 9 bases between. This CDR3 region has 13 residues. DNA for the CDR3: TGCGCCAGCAGCTTATCAGGAACAGATACGCAGTATTTT. This gives the protein CASSLSGTDTQYF.

This chain links TRBV7-6 with TRBJ1-3, with a weak D call TRBD1 (5 bases). Germline V CDR1 and CDR2: SGHVS, FNYEAQ. This CDR3 is built from 15 residues. V lost 1 base and J 9 bases, leaving 16 bases between the germline ends. CDR3 sequence (DNA): TGTGCCAGCAGCTTAGTAGGGACCTCTGAGGGCACCATATATTTT. Protein sequence: CASSLVGTSEGTIYF.

V usage is TRBV27 and J usage is TRBJ1-2; 8 bases agree with TRBD1. With 5 bases clipped from V and 4 bases from J, the junction kept 6 bases outside the gene matches. The germline gives CDR1 MNHEY, CDR2 SMNVEV (reference sequence). The CDR3 is 14 amino acids. CDR3 residues: CASSMRTGTYGYTF. The CDR3, as DNA: TGTGCCAGCAGTATGCGGACAGGGACCTATGGCTACACCTTC.

The chain is built from TRBV4-1 and TRBJ1-5, with D perhaps matching TRBD1 (6 bases). Germline V lookup: CDR1 MGHRA, CDR2 YSYEKL. The ends were cut back, 3 bases at V and 9 bases at J, with 12 bases in the middle. CDR3 length: 13 residues. CDR3: CASSHLQGGPQHF. The DNA of the CDR3 is TGCGCCAGCAGCCACCTACAGGGAGGGCCCCAGCATTTT.

The chain uses TRBV5-1 and TRBJ1-4; no clear D gene. Germline CDR1 is SGHRS and CDR2 is YFSETQ. V shed 0 bases and J shed 8 bases, with 8 bases lying between them. This CDR3 contains 13 residues. CDR3 DNA sequence: TGCGCCAGCAGCTTGGATGCGGGGGAAAAACTGTTTTTT. The encoded protein is CASSLDAGEKLFF.

The rearrangement joins TRBV3-1 (or the pseudogene TRBV3-2) to TRBJ1-2, with TRBD1 as a possible D gene (5 bases). Germline V gene lookup returns CDR1 LGHDT and CDR2 YNNKEL (reference sequence). The CDR3 runs to 12 residues. With 4 bases removed from V and 7 bases from J, the gap between germline ends came to 10 bases. The CDR3 nucleotides are TGTGCCAGCAGCCCCCCAGGGTTTGGCTACACCTTC. It specifies CASSPPGFGYTF.

This chain uses TRBV30 with TRBJ1-2; D is undetermined. With 2 bases removed from V and 5 bases from J, the gap between germline ends came to 6 bases. The CDR3 has 11 residues. CDR1 is GTSNPN, CDR2 SVGIG, per germline (reference sequence). CDR3 sequence reads: CAWSTAYGYTF. In DNA form, the CDR3 reads TGTGCCTGGAGTACGGCTTATGGCTACACCTTC.

The V call is TRBV7-9, the J call TRBJ1-2; no clear D. The CDR3 runs 15 residues. Germline V gene sequence: CDR1 SEHNR, CDR2 FQNEAQ (reference sequence). The V end was cut by 5 bases, the J end by 2 bases, with 15 bases between. CDR3 loop: CASSAGLFENYGYTF. CDR3 in DNA: TGTGCCAGCAGCGCGGGCCTATTCGAGAACTATGGCTACACCTTC. Complete variable domain (other parts from reference TRBV7-9 and TRBJ1-2): DTGVSQNPRHKITKRGQNVTFRCDPISEHNRLYWYRQTLGQGPEFLTYFQNEAQLEKSRLLSDRFSAERPKGSFSTLEIQRTEQGDSAMYLCASSAGLFENYGYTFGSGTRLTVV.

This rearrangement joins TRBV6-6 to TRBJ2-7, with no clear D. V shed 5 bases and J shed 3 bases, with 11 bases lying between them. CDR1 is MNHNY, CDR2 SVGAGI, per germline (reference sequence). This CDR3 has 13 amino acids. Written as DNA, the CDR3 is TGTGCCAGCAGTCACCGGATCAGCTACGAGCAGTACTTC. Protein: CASSHRISYEQYF.

The J gene is TRBJ2-2, the V gene TRBV7-2; D call uncertain. V was trimmed by 5 bases and J by 6 bases, leaving 13 bases between them. The length of the CDR3 is 14 residues. Germline-derived CDR1 and CDR2 are SGHTA and FQGNSA. The CDR3 DNA is TGTGCCAGCAGCCCCCAAAGGGTAGCCGGGGAGCTGTTTTTT. This translates into CASSPQRVAGELFF. Filled out from reference TRBV7-2 and TRBJ2-2, the complete variable domain reads GAGVSQSPSNKVTEKGKDVELRCDPISGHTALYWYRQSLGQGLEFLIYFQGNSAPDKSGLPSDRFSAERTGGSVSTLTIQRTQQEDSAVYLCASSPQRVAGELFFGEGSRLTVL.

This chain connects TRBV27 to TRBJ1-6; 10 nucleotides agree with TRBD1. V trimming: 4 bases; J trimming: 14 bases; junction bases outside the gene matches: 14. Looked up from germline, CDR1 is MNHEY and CDR2 is SMNVEV (reference sequence). CDR3 length: 16 residues. The CDR3 bases are TGTGCCAGCAGTTCAATACCGGGACAGGGGCTGGCGTCCCTCCACTTT. Its protein product is CASSSIPGQGLASLHF.

The chain employs TRBV30 and TRBJ2-4; D possibly corresponds to TRBD2 (5 bases). CDR1 and CDR2 (germline): GTSNPN, SVGIG (reference sequence). The CDR3 runs to 14 residues. V was shortened by 1 base and J by 3 bases, with 10 bases between the two germline ends. The CDR3 DNA is TGTGCCTGGAGTGCGTCTAGCCGCAAAAACATTCAGTACTTC. Translating it yields CAWSASSRKNIQYF.